These T cell receptor beta chains were read from a single sample in a study of human T cells and chemical hapten exposure. MiXCR, run by TCRdb on the RACE reads, gives a single entry per CDR3 protein. The sample shows under 300,000 distinct CDR3 sequences, approximately 8.4% of them seen only once. The starting material was whole blood, obtained in connection with sensitization to the hapten diphenylcyclopropenone (DPC). The receptor set was obtained from a woman aged 40 to 49 with alopecia areata. Some clones in this sample may be carry-over from other donors' samples. Both conserved end residues are trimmed from each CDR3.

TRBV5-1	TRBJ1-1	ASSLQGRSTEAF
TRBV21-1	TRBJ2-5	ASTRQGAETQY
TRBV24-1	TRBJ1-5	ATSDQTGGEMGQPQH
TRBV13	TRBJ2-4	ASSSTGLAGVGNIQY
TRBV4-1	TRBJ1-2	ASSRPGTENIYGYT
TRBV2	TRBJ2-6	ASSGDLAGANVLT
TRBV5-1	TRBJ2-1	ASSLERRGGSQF
TRBV6-5	TRBJ2-3	ASRGGAGSTDTQY
TRBV6-2/TRBV6-3	TRBJ1-2	ASSYPLRAGALLLGRRGYT
TRBV7-9	TRBJ1-4	ASSRRTGQGEKLF